Each of the 28 T cell receptor beta chains below was sequenced from the same sample in a study of blood T cell repertoires in COVID-19. The repertoire was sequenced with immunoSEQ multiplex PCR; TCRdb's copy has only in-frame clones and lacks some. The repertoire includes more than 60,000 clones, about 88% of them detected once, and about 5% sits in the top ten. Sequencing was carried out using peripheral blood. The receptor source for this set is a woman aged 45-59 years with active COVID-19.

The chain recombines TRBV20-1 with TRBJ2-1; D might be TRBD1 (5 bases). This CDR3 region has 14 residues. CDR1 and CDR2 (germline): DFQATT, SNEGSKA (reference sequence). V lost 3 bases and J lost 0, with 9 bases in between. The CDR3 loop reads CSASWGSSYNEQFF. The DNA of the CDR3 is TGCAGTGCTAGTTGGGGCAGCTCCTACAATGAGCAGTTCTTC.

The chain couples TRBV30 to TRBJ2-7; the D gene is possibly TRBD1 (5 bases). This CDR3 comprises 13 residues. V lost 5 bases and J lost 5, with 16 bases in between. The germline gives CDR1 GTSNPN, CDR2 SVGIG (reference sequence). CDR3 loop: CAWGLSGRHEQYF. CDR3 DNA: TGTGCCTGGGGTCTGTCAGGGCGCCACGAGCAGTACTTC.

This clone was counted many times. This rearrangement joins TRBV4-1 to TRBJ1-5, with 8 bases matching TRBD1. V shed 0 bases, J shed 1 base, and the junction held 8 bases outside the gene matches. The germline V gene has CDR1 MGHRA and CDR2 YSYEKL. The CDR3 runs to 18 residues. CDR3 region: CASSQDALQGASNQPQHF. The CDR3 nucleotides are TGCGCCAGCAGCCAAGATGCCCTGCAGGGGGCAAGCAATCAGCCCCAGCATTTT.

The rearrangement links TRBV27 to TRBJ1-2, with D possibly TRBD1 on 5 matching bases. This CDR3 has 15 amino acids. Germline loops: CDR1 MNHEY, CDR2 SMNVEV (reference sequence). Between the trimmed V and J ends, which lost 5 bases and 1 base, there was a span of 14 bases. The CDR3 reads CASSVGGALNYGYTF. Written as DNA, the CDR3 is TGTGCCAGCAGTGTAGGAGGGGCGCTTAACTATGGCTACACCTTC.

Here the CDR3 DNA reads TGTGCCAGCAGCTTAGGTCTTGCTGGAAACACCATATATTTT. Amino acids: CASSLGLAGNTIYF. This chain uses TRBV7-2 with TRBJ1-3; unclear D gene. Trimming cost V 1 base and J 2 bases, with 6 bases left between them. The CDR3 is 14 residues long. Germline loops: CDR1 SGHTA, CDR2 FQGNSA.

The chain recombines TRBV4-1 with TRBJ2-4; perhaps TRBD2 as D (5 bases). The V and J ends lost 1 base and 0 bases respectively, with 19 bases between them. Germline CDR1 MGHRA, CDR2 YSYEKL. The CDR3 contains 19 residues. The CDR3 here is CASSQGRAQKSIAKNIQYF. The CDR3 DNA sequence: TGCGCCAGCAGCCAAGGGCGGGCCCAGAAGTCCATAGCCAAAAACATTCAGTACTTC.

The V gene is TRBV7-9, the J gene TRBJ1-1, with a weak D call TRBD1 (5 bases). The germline CDR1 and CDR2 sequences are SEHNR and FQNEAQ (reference sequence). The length of the CDR3 is 12 residues. V lost 6 bases, J lost 1 base, and 6 bases lay in between. In DNA, the CDR3 is TGTGCCAGCAGTCAGGGGAACACTGAAGCTTTCTTT. Translation: CASSQGNTEAFF.

This chain uses TRBV27 with TRBJ2-5; TRBD1 aligns across 7 bases. The V and J ends lost 6 bases and 1 base, in that order; junction bases with no gene match: 2. CDR1 is MNHEY, CDR2 SMNVEV, per germline (reference sequence). The CDR3 contains 13 residues. Here the CDR3 reads CASRGTVQETQYF. CDR3 sequence (DNA): TGTGCCAGCAGGGGGACAGTCCAAGAGACCCAGTACTTC.

Worth noting for this clone: The junction and the germline gene differ at one end; a read error may be behind it. The chain uses TRBV3-1 (or the pseudogene TRBV3-2) and TRBJ2-1, with TRBD2 matching over 9 bases. There are 16 residues in the CDR3. CDR1 and CDR2 (germline): LGHDT, YNNKEL (reference sequence). In nucleotides, the CDR3 is TGTGCCAGCAGTCAAGGACTAGCGACAGGGTACAATGAGCAGTTCTTC. Protein: CASSQGLATGYNEQFF.

The chain carries TRBV7-2 and TRBJ1-1, with TRBD1 as a possible D gene (5 bases). V lost 5 bases and J 0 bases, leaving 13 bases between the germline ends. Germline values: CDR1 SGHTA, CDR2 FQGNSA. There are 15 residues in the CDR3. DNA of the CDR3: TGTGCCAGCAGCCCAAGGACATACATGAACACTGAAGCTTTCTTT. Amino acid sequence: CASSPRTYMNTEAFF.

The chain is built from TRBV7-9 and TRBJ1-5; no clear D. Trimming took off 1 base at V and 7 bases at J, with 14 bases between the two ends. Looked up from germline, CDR1 is SEHNR and CDR2 is FQNEAQ (reference sequence). This CDR3 has 15 residues. The CDR3 DNA is TGTGCCAGCAGCTTAGGAGCAAGCGTTGGCCAGCCCCAGCATTTT. This sequence encodes CASSLGASVGQPQHF.

This clone was recorded only once. The gene calls are TRBV30 and TRBJ2-7, with 11 bases matching TRBD1. The junction had 6 bases not matched to a gene; V was cut back by 2 bases and J by 3 bases. CDR3 length: 15 residues. Germline values: CDR1 GTSNPN, CDR2 SVGIG (reference sequence). In DNA form, the CDR3 reads TGTGCCTGGAGTACCGGGACAGGGGGTTTCTACGAGCAGTACTTC. Amino acids: CAWSTGTGGFYEQYF.

V gene TRBV5-1 combines with J gene TRBJ2-2; 10 bases align to TRBD1. The CDR3 runs 16 residues. V dropped 2 bases and J dropped 4; count of bases not matched to a gene: 5. Germline CDR1 and CDR2: SGHRS and YFSETQ. CDR3: CASSFRQGAGTGELFF. The CDR3 DNA follows: TGCGCCAGCAGCTTCCGACAGGGGGCGGGCACCGGGGAGCTGTTTTTT. Supplemented by reference TRBV5-1 and TRBJ2-2, the full variable domain reads KAGVTQTPRYLIKTRGQQVTLSCSPISGHRSVSWYQQTPGQGLQFLFEYFSETQRNKGNFPGRFSGRQFSNSRSEMNVSTLELGDSALYLCASSFRQGAGTGELFFGEGSRLTVL.

This chain joins TRBV3-1 (or the pseudogene TRBV3-2) and TRBJ2-7; 9 nucleotides match TRBD2. CDR3 length: 15 residues. After removal of 0 bases from V and 6 bases from J, the junction contained 6 bases not matched to a gene. From germline, CDR1 is LGHDT and CDR2 YNNKEL (reference sequence). This chain's CDR3 is CASSQERLAGFEQYF. Written as DNA, the CDR3 is TGTGCCAGCAGCCAAGAGCGGCTAGCGGGGTTCGAGCAGTACTTC.

This sequence joins TRBV30 and TRBJ1-5; 9 bases are shared with TRBD1. In germline, CDR1 is GTSNPN, CDR2 SVGIG (reference sequence). The CDR3 covers 16 residues. V lost 2 bases and J lost 3; bases outside the gene matches: 8. CDR3 sequence: CAWSPKGTGINQPQHF. Written as DNA, the CDR3 is TGTGCCTGGAGTCCCAAAGGGACAGGGATCAATCAGCCCCAGCATTTT.

This chain connects TRBV19 to TRBJ1-2, with a weak D call TRBD1 (5 bases). The germline V gene has CDR1 LNHDA and CDR2 SQIVND (reference sequence). This CDR3 has 14 residues. V gave up 3 bases and J gave up 6 bases, with 14 bases separating them. CDR3: CASSIWGSKNGYTF. CDR3 coding DNA: TGTGCCAGTAGTATCTGGGGCAGTAAGAATGGCTACACCTTC.

The genes are TRBV24-1 and TRBJ2-2; no reliable D call. V lost 4 bases and J 3 bases, leaving 5 bases between the germline ends. Germline V gives CDR1 KGHDR, CDR2 SFDVKD. The CDR3 loop spans 13 amino acids. The CDR3 loop is CATSERYTGELFF. The CDR3 DNA sequence: TGTGCCACCAGTGAGCGCTACACCGGGGAGCTGTTTTTT.

This clone was observed once. The chain employs TRBV6-6 and TRBJ2-3; 13 bases are shared with TRBD2. The CDR3 is 16 residues long. The germline V gene has CDR1 MNHNY and CDR2 SVGAGI (reference sequence). Losses at the gene ends were 4 bases for V and 8 bases for J; bases not matched to a gene: 9. The CDR3 DNA sequence: TGTGCCAGCAGTTTCGGACTAGCGGGAGCCAGCGTTACGCAGTATTTT. Translated: CASSFGLAGASVTQYF.

The V and J genes are TRBV11-2 and TRBJ2-7, with a possible D match to TRBD2 (5 bases). Trimming left V 5 bases short and J 5 bases short, with 10 bases between. CDR3 length equals 12 residues. The germline CDR1 and CDR2 sequences are SGHAT and FQNNGV. The CDR3 here is CASSRTLDEQYF. CDR3 DNA: TGTGCCAGCAGCCGGACTTTGGACGAGCAGTACTTC.

CDR3 bases: TGTGCCAGCAGCTTAAGCTGGGCTAGCATACCTACGCAGTATTTT. Its protein is CASSLSWASIPTQYF. This rearrangement joins TRBV11-2 to TRBJ2-3; possibly TRBD2 for D (5 bases). With 2 bases removed from V and 8 bases from J, the gap between germline ends came to 17 bases. This CDR3 is built from 15 residues. Germline values: CDR1 SGHAT, CDR2 FQNNGV.

This clone was recorded only once. The gene calls are TRBV27 and TRBJ2-1, with 12 bases aligning to TRBD2. Germline CDR1 and CDR2: MNHEY and SMNVEV (reference sequence). This CDR3 spans 15 amino acids. V trimming: 6 bases; J trimming: 7 bases; junction bases outside the gene matches: 7. The CDR3, as DNA: TGTGCCAGCAGCCGAAGGACTAGCGGGATGAATGAGCAGTTCTTC. Protein sequence: CASSRRTSGMNEQFF.

The chain is built from TRBV19 and TRBJ2-7; 10 bases agree with TRBD1. Germline V gene lookup returns CDR1 LNHDA and CDR2 SQIVND (reference sequence). The junction had 6 bases not matched to a gene; V was cut back by 1 base and J by 3 bases. This CDR3 contains 16 residues. DNA for the CDR3: TGTGCCAGTAGTATAGGTTGGGGACAGGGGATCTACGAGCAGTACTTC. Translation: CASSIGWGQGIYEQYF. Drawing the rest from reference TRBV19 and TRBJ2-7, the complete variable domain is DGGITQSPKYLFRKEGQNVTLSCEQNLNHDAMYWYRQDPGQGLRLIYYSQIVNDFQKGDIAEGYSVSREKKESFPLTVTSAQKNPTAFYLCASSIGWGQGIYEQYFGPGTRLTVT.

V usage is TRBV28 and J usage is TRBJ1-2, with TRBD1 matching 9 bases. CDR1 MDHEN and CDR2 SYDVKM come from the germline V gene. J was trimmed by 3 bases and V by 2 bases; bases with no gene match: 1. CDR3 length equals 14 residues. The CDR3 DNA sequence: TGTGCCAGCAGTTTAGGACAGGGGTACTATGGCTACACCTTC. Its protein is CASSLGQGYYGYTF.

The chain joins TRBV6-5 to TRBJ1-5, with D tentatively TRBD1 (5 bases). Trimming removed 10 bases at V and 0 bases at J, with 16 bases between. This CDR3 spans 15 amino acids. Looked up from germline, CDR1 is MNHEY and CDR2 is SVGAGI. CDR3 nucleotides: TGTGCCACGGCCCGGACAAGATATAGCAATCAGCCCCAGCATTTT. It encodes CATARTRYSNQPQHF.

The chain is built from TRBV29-1 and TRBJ1-4; D is perhaps TRBD1 (5 bases). Germline V gene lookup returns CDR1 SQVTM and CDR2 ANQGSEA. The CDR3 spans 14 residues. V lost 6 bases, J lost 5 bases, and 16 bases lay in between. CDR3 coding DNA: TGCAGCGTGGGGTGGGGCCAGGTGAATGAAAAACTGTTTTTT. Translation gives CSVGWGQVNEKLFF.

The chain is built from TRBV19 and TRBJ2-3; TRBD1 aligns across 9 bases. CDR3 size: 15 residues. V was pared by 8 bases and J by 3 bases, with 9 bases of the junction left unmatched. Germline assignment: CDR1 LNHDA and CDR2 SQIVND (reference sequence). For the CDR3, the DNA is TGTGCCAGTTCGAAACCGGGACAGGGTACAGATACGCAGTATTTT. Its protein is CASSKPGQGTDTQYF.

Concerning this clone: Additional DNA sequences in this sample encode the identical CDR3. The J gene is TRBJ2-7, the V gene TRBV9, with D uncertain. The CDR3 loop spans 12 amino acids. Germline V gene data show CDR1 as SGDLS and CDR2 as YYNGEE. V shed 0 bases and J shed 6 bases, with 7 bases lying between them. In DNA, the CDR3 is TGTGCCAGCAGCGTAGGGCGAGGCGAGCAGTACTTC. Translating it yields CASSVGRGEQYF. The complete variable domain, with remaining parts taken from reference TRBV9 and TRBJ2-7, reads DSGVTQTPKHLITATGQRVTLRCSPRSGDLSVYWYQQSLDQGLQFLIQYYNGEERAKGNILERFSAQQFPDLHSELNLSSLELGDSALYFCASSVGRGEQYFGPGTRLTVT.

This chain connects TRBV12-3 or TRBV12-4 to TRBJ2-7, with 7 bases that match TRBD2. Unmatched junction bases numbered 8, after V lost 11 bases and J lost 7 bases. CDR3 length: 11 residues. This CDR3 reads CAAVLGLEQYF. As DNA, the CDR3 is TGTGCCGCGGTTCTGGGACTAGAGCAGTACTTC.